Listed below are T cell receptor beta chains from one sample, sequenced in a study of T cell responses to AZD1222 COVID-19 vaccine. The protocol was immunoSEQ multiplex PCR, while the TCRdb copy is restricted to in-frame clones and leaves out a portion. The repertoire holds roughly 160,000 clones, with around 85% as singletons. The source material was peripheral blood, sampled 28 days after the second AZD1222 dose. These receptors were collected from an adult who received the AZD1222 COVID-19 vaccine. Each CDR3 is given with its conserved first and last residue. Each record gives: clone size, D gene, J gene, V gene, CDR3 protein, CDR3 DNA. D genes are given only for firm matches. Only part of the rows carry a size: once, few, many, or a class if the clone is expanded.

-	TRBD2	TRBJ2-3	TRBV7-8	CASSPLRGGGAQADTQYF	TGTGCCAGCAGCCCGTTACGGGGCGGGGGGGCCCAAGCAGATACGCAGTATTTT
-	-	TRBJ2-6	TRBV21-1	CASSKRSEALRPGGANVLTF	TGTGCCAGCAGCAAAAGATCCGAGGCATTGCGGCCAGGTGGGGCCAACGTCCTGACTTTC
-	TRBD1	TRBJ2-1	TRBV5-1	CASSLDSGTASYNEQFF	TGCGCCAGCAGCTTGGATTCCGGGACAGCTTCCTACAATGAGCAGTTCTTC
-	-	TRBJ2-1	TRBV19	CASGSGDYNEQFF	TGTGCCAGTGGTAGCGGAGATTACAATGAGCAGTTCTTC
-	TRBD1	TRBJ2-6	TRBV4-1	CASSHFLVMPGTGISGANVLTF	TGCGCCAGCAGCCATTTTCTCGTAATGCCCGGGACAGGGATCTCTGGGGCCAACGTCCTGACTTTC
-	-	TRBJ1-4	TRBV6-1	CASSEGRHATNEKLFF	TGTGCCAGCAGTGAAGGGCGTCATGCAACTAATGAAAAACTGTTTTTT
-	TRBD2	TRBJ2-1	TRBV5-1	CASSSPAGGGSFNEQFF	TGCGCCAGCAGTTCACCAGCGGGGGGGGGCAGTTTCAATGAGCAGTTCTTC
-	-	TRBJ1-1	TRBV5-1	CASSLMDTEAFF	TGCGCCAGCAGCTTAATGGACACTGAAGCTTTCTTT
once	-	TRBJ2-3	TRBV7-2	CASSHTGENTQYF	TGTGCCAGCAGCCATACAGGTGAAAATACGCAGTATTTT
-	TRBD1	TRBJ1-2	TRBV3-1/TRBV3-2	CASSAFRGGLDYGYTF	TGTGCCAGCAGCGCCTTCCGAGGGGGCCTCGACTATGGCTACACCTTC
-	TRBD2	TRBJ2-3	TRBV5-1	CASSLLAGLVDTQYF	TGCGCCAGCAGCTTGCTAGCGGGCCTTGTGGATACGCAGTATTTT
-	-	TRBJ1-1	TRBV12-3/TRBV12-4	CATRGNANTEAFF	TGTGCCACCCGCGGGAACGCGAACACTGAAGCTTTCTTT
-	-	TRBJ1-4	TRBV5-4	CASSLGATNEKLFF	TGTGCCAGCAGCTTAGGTGCAACTAATGAAAAACTGTTTTTT
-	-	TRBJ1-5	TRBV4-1	CASSQDPGVNQPQHF	TGCGCCAGCAGCCAAGATCCGGGCGTCAATCAGCCCCAGCATTTT
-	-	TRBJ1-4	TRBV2	CASLEPLGRKLFF	TGTGCCAGCTTGGAACCGTTAGGGCGAAAACTGTTTTTT
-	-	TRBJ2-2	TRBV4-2	CASSQDGQFANTGELFF	TGTGCCAGCAGCCAAGATGGGCAGTTCGCGAACACCGGGGAGCTGTTTTTT
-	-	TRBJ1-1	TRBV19	CASSHGTGNTEAFF	TGTGCCAGTAGCCATGGGACGGGGAACACTGAAGCTTTCTTT
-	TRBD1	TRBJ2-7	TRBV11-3	CASSLRLGDSPSTEQYF	TGTGCCAGCAGCCTTAGGTTAGGGGACAGCCCATCTACCGAGCAGTACTTC
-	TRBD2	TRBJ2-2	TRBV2	CASIGRGSGGGIAGELFF	TGTGCCAGCATAGGAAGGGGTAGCGGGGGTGGTATCGCCGGGGAGCTGTTTTTT
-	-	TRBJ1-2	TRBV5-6	CASSFFGVTNGFYGYTF	TGTGCCAGCAGCTTCTTTGGGGTCACGAACGGGTTCTATGGCTACACCTTC
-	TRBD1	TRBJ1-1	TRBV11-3	CASSTDRGGPTEAFF	TGTGCCAGCAGCACCGACAGGGGAGGGCCCACTGAAGCTTTCTTT
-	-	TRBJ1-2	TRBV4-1	CASSPRDRYYGYTF	TGCGCCAGCAGCCCAAGAGACAGGTACTATGGCTACACCTTC
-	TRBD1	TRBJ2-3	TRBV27	CASVGGLTDTQYF	TGTGCCAGCGTAGGGGGCCTCACAGATACGCAGTATTTT
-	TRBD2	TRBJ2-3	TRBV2	CASGLAGTDTQYF	TGTGCCAGCGGACTAGCGGGCACAGATACGCAGTATTTT
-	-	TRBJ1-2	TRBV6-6	CASSRSGYGYTF	TGTGCCAGCAGTCGATCAGGTTACGGCTACACCTTC
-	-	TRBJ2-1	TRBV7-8	CASSLARIGGTYNEQFF	TGTGCCAGCAGCTTGGCCAGGATCGGGGGTACCTACAATGAGCAGTTCTTC
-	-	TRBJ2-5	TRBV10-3	CAISAGLQGETQYF	TGTGCCATCAGTGCCGGACTTCAGGGGGAGACCCAGTACTTC
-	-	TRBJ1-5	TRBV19	CASSMPSGGATQPQHF	TGTGCCAGTAGTATGCCCTCAGGCGGCGCGACTCAGCCCCAGCATTTT
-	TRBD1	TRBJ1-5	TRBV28	CASSLNRDRGNQPQHF	TGTGCCAGCAGTCTAAACCGGGACAGGGGGAATCAGCCCCAGCATTTT
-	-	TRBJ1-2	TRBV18	CASSPQGIGAANYGYTF	TGTGCCAGCTCACCTCAGGGTATCGGGGCGGCTAACTATGGCTACACCTTC
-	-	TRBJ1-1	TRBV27	CASSLIGRTEAFF	TGTGCCAGCAGTTTAATAGGGCGCACTGAAGCTTTCTTT
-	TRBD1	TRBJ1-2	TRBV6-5	CASRHGQGYGYTF	TGTGCCAGCAGACATGGACAGGGATATGGCTACACCTTC
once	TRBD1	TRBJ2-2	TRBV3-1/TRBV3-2	CASSQVGQVYTGELFF	TGTGCCAGCAGCCAAGTGGGACAGGTATACACCGGGGAGCTGTTTTTT
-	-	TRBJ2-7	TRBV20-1	CSASSTTSSYEQYF	TGCAGTGCTAGTAGCACTACCAGCTCCTACGAGCAGTACTTC
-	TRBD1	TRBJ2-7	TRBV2	CASRRAGGSYEQYF	TGTGCCAGCAGGAGGGCAGGGGGCTCCTACGAGCAGTACTTC
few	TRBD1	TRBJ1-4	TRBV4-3	CASSQENRGPLLANEKLFF	TGCGCCAGCAGCCAAGAAAACAGGGGGCCTCTGTTAGCTAATGAAAAACTGTTTTTT
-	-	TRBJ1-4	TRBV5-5	CASSFEQRSNEKLFF	TGTGCCAGCAGCTTCGAACAGAGGTCTAATGAAAAACTGTTTTTT